The source of this T cell receptor beta chain is a study of cytomegalovirus exposure and HLA in healthy donors. Study-wide results and limits: As a later analysis revealed, most CMV-associated TCR beta chains appeared HLA-restricted.

The V gene's germline CDR1 is LNHDA and CDR2 SQIVND (reference sequence). Trimming took 6 bases from V and 0 from J, leaving 21 bases between them. The CDR3 has 18 amino acids. As for this clone: Antigen specificity is unknown.

60 Vbeta and 13 Jbeta primers were used in PCR. Repertoires were generated with immunoSEQ multiplex PCR, while TCRdb's copy carries only in-frame clones and drops some. The profile covers 180,000 or so clones, with about four fifths appearing a single time and 0.77% taken by the ten largest. The rearrangement joins TRBV19 to TRBJ1-3, with D perhaps TRBD1 (5 bases). Sequenced sample: PBMCs. This clonotype originated in a woman between 18 and 29 years old in good health and CMV-seronegative. In DNA, the CDR3 is TGTGCCAGTAGGGACCTCCGTAGGGGACTGAACTCTGGAAACACCATATATTTT. Protein sequence: CASRDLRRGLNSGNTIYF.